This TCR beta chain was sequenced for a study of blood T cell repertoires in COVID-19. With regard to this clone: An end of the junction does not agree with germline; a read error may underlie this.

Clones were sequenced by immunoSEQ multiplex PCR, and TCRdb holds only the in-frame ones, with some missing. The table has hundreds of thousands of clones, 85% to 90% seen once. The CDR3 loop spans 16 amino acids. The germline CDR1 and CDR2 sequences are SGHRS and YFSETQ. The sequence came from a man aged 50-60 years with acute or convalescent COVID-19. This chain joins TRBV5-1 and TRBJ2-1; possible D gene TRBD1, 6 bases. Sequenced sample: peripheral blood. As DNA, the CDR3 is TGCGCCAGCAGTTCAGGCCCATCGACAGGCTACGATGAGCAGTTCTTC. Amino acids: CASSSGPSTGYDEQFF.